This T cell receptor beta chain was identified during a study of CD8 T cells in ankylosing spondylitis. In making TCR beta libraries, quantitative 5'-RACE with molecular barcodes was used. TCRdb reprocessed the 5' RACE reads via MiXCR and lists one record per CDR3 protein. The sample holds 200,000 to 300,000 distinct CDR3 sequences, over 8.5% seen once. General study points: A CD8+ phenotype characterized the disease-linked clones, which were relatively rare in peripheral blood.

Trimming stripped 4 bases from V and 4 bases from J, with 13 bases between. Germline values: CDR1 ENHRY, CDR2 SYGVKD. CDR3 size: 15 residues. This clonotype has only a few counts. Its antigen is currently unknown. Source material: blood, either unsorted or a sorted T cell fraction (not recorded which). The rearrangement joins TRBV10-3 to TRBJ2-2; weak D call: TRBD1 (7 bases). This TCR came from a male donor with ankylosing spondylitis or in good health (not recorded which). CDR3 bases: TGTGCCATCAGTGCCCGACAGGGAGGCACCGGGGAGCTGTTTTTT. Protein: CAISARQGGTGELFF.